The 18 T cell receptor beta chains below come from one sample, sequenced in a study of blood T cells in healthy people across ages. PCR was performed a second time for roughly 7 to 12 cycles using a sample-barcoded 5' primer and a J-beta primer mix. TCRdb re-called the 5' RACE reads through MiXCR, storing one row per CDR3 protein. The sample records about 620,000 distinct CDR3 sequences, under 65% being singletons. Sequenced sample: blood. The receptors here all came from an elderly woman in good health.

The genes are TRBV3-1 and TRBJ2-4, with D hard to call. The germline CDR1 and CDR2 sequences are LGHDT and YNNKEL (reference sequence). The CDR3 is made up of 14 amino acids. Trimming removed 1 base at V and 6 bases at J, with 10 bases between. The CDR3 DNA reads TGTGCCAGCAGCCAAGTTGATAGGGTAAACATTCAGTACTTC. Translation: CASSQVDRVNIQYF. Looking up the rest from reference TRBV3-1 and TRBJ2-4 gives the full variable domain: DTAVSQTPKYLVTQMGNDKSIKCEQNLGHDTMYWYKQDSKKFLKIMFSYNNKELIINETVPNRFSPKSPDKAHLNLHINSLELGDSAVYFCASSQVDRVNIQYFGAGTRLSVL.

The V gene is TRBV9, the J gene TRBJ2-2; 9 bases fit TRBD1. CDR3 length equals 16 residues. Germline CDR1 is SGDLS and CDR2 is YYNGEE. V dropped 1 base and J dropped 6; count of bases not matched to a gene: 7. CDR3 bases: TGTGCCAGCAGCGTATCCGGGACAGGGAATTCCGGGGAGCTGTTTTTT. As protein: CASSVSGTGNSGELFF.

In its sample, this clonotype was seen a few times. The chain recombines TRBV4-3 with TRBJ2-3; TRBD1 matches 9 bases. The CDR3 is made up of 17 amino acids. Germline loops: CDR1 LGHNA, CDR2 YSLEER. The V gene end was trimmed by 0 bases and the J gene end by 1 base; junction bases not matched to a gene: 5. The CDR3 protein is CASSQDARTGGTDTQYF. CDR3 nucleotide sequence: TGCGCCAGCAGCCAAGACGCAAGGACAGGGGGCACAGATACGCAGTATTTT.

The chain employs TRBV7-2 and TRBJ2-5, with D perhaps matching TRBD1 or TRBD2 (7 bases each). Trimming stripped 5 bases from V and 2 bases from J, with 15 bases between. CDR1 and CDR2 (germline): SGHTA, FQGNSA. The CDR3 is 15 amino acids. CDR3 sequence: CASSRQGGKQETQYF. DNA of the CDR3: TGTGCCAGCAGCAGACAGGGAGGGAAACAAGAGACCCAGTACTTC.

Notes on this clonotype: Relative to the germline gene, one junction end is altered; a read error may explain this. This chain links TRBV20-1 with TRBJ2-7; 13 nucleotides align to TRBD2. The CDR3 has 16 residues. The V gene's germline CDR1 is DFQATT and CDR2 SNEGSKA (reference sequence). This CDR3 is CGATSAGTSGTYEQYF. As DNA, the CDR3 is TGCGGTGCCACCTCCGCCGGGACTAGCGGGACCTACGAGCAGTACTTC.

This clonotype was seen ten or more times. V usage is TRBV30 and J usage is TRBJ1-2; no reliable D call. The V end was cut by 2 bases, the J end by 5 bases, with 9 bases between. The CDR3 contains 12 residues. CDR1 and CDR2 (germline): GTSNPN, SVGIG (reference sequence). CDR3 protein: CAWSTASYGYTF. The CDR3 coding sequence is TGTGCCTGGAGTACGGCGTCATATGGCTACACCTTC.

This chain joins TRBV12-3 or TRBV12-4 and TRBJ2-2; D call uncertain. CDR3 size: 12 residues. V was clipped by 6 bases and J by 6 bases, with 8 bases between them. CDR3 sequence (DNA): TGTGCCAGCAGGGTTTTAGCCGGGGAGCTGTTTTTT. This encodes CASRVLAGELFF.

This clonotype appeared many times. CDR3 DNA: TGTGCCACCAGTGATTTTCACCGGGACAGCCAAGAGACCCAGTACTTC. Residues: CATSDFHRDSQETQYF. The chain combines TRBV24-1 with TRBJ2-5, with 7 bases that match TRBD1. There are 16 residues in the CDR3. Germline lookup yields CDR1 KGHDR and CDR2 SFDVKD. The trim removed 1 base at V and 1 base at J, leaving 5 bases unmatched.

V gene TRBV20-1 combines with J gene TRBJ1-2; 8 bases align to TRBD1. The CDR3 has 13 amino acids. Germline CDR1 DFQATT, CDR2 SNEGSKA (reference sequence). V was clipped by 4 bases and J by 4 bases; unmatched bases: 5. CDR3 bases: TGCAGTGCTACGGACAGGGTGGGCTATGGCTACACCTTC. Translated, it gives CSATDRVGYGYTF.

This clonotype showed up many times. The CDR3 DNA follows: TGTGCCAGCAGTGAATCCGCCTCCTACAATGAGCAGTTCTTC. This sequence encodes CASSESASYNEQFF. The rearrangement joins TRBV25-1 to TRBJ2-1; D unclear. Germline values: CDR1 MGHDK, CDR2 SYGVNS. The CDR3 is made up of 14 amino acids. The V end was cut by 1 base, the J end by 0 bases, with 4 bases between.

At least ten counts were recorded for this clonotype. The J gene is TRBJ2-1, the V gene TRBV6-1; D perhaps matches TRBD1 (6 bases). Trimming removed 2 bases at V and 7 bases at J, with 12 bases between. Per germline, CDR1 MNHNS and CDR2 SASEGT. CDR3 length equals 14 residues. CDR3 nucleotide sequence: TGTGCCAGCAGTGAAAATCACAGGGTTAATGAGCAGTTCTTC. Translation: CASSENHRVNEQFF.

Only one count was recorded for this clonotype. The chain joins TRBV6-5 to TRBJ2-1; 7 bases match TRBD1. The V segment lost 6 bases and the J segment 8 bases; nucleotides outside the gene matches: 4. The CDR3 spans 12 residues. CDR1 and CDR2 from the germline V gene are MNHEY and SVGAGI. The CDR3 nucleotides are TGTGCCAGCAGCATAGACAGGGATGAGCAGTTCTTC. Residues: CASSIDRDEQFF.

This chain connects TRBV7-2 to TRBJ2-3; 7 nucleotides align to TRBD2. V was clipped by 1 base and J by 7 bases; unmatched bases: 8. The CDR3 has 15 residues. The germline V gene encodes CDR1 SGHTA and CDR2 FQGNSA. CDR3 coding DNA: TGTGCCAGCAGCTTAGATGCGCGGGGGACCTATACGCAGTATTTT. Its protein product is CASSLDARGTYTQYF.

The genes are TRBV4-2 and TRBJ2-1; 13 nucleotides match TRBD2. V was pared by 3 bases and J by 10 bases, with 9 bases of the junction left unmatched. Per germline, CDR1 LGHNA and CDR2 YNFKEQ. The CDR3 covers 16 residues. The CDR3 DNA reads TGTGCCAGCAGCCAGCCCGGGACTAGCGGGAAGGGGGAGCAGTTCTTC. Residues: CASSQPGTSGKGEQFF.

V gene TRBV20-1 combines with J gene TRBJ1-2; 8 nucleotides match TRBD1. Germline V lookup: CDR1 DFQATT, CDR2 SNEGSKA (reference sequence). This CDR3 has 13 residues. The V and J ends lost 6 bases and 6 bases, in that order; junction bases with no gene match: 9. CDR3 coding DNA: TGCAGTGCCGAGAGGCAGGGGGCGCATGGCTACACCTTC. It specifies CSAERQGAHGYTF.

This clonotype was seen only a few times. This sequence joins TRBV12-3 or TRBV12-4 and TRBJ1-5, with D possibly being TRBD1 (6 bases). The V gene lost 1 base and the J gene lost 6 bases, with 13 bases spanning the gap. The CDR3 consists of 15 residues. For the CDR3, the DNA is TGTGCCAGCAGTTTAGGAGGGGGAGGCTTTCAGCCCCAGCATTTT. It is translated as CASSLGGGGFQPQHF.

Only a few counts were recorded for this clonotype. The gene calls are TRBV5-1 and TRBJ1-1; the D gene is possibly TRBD1 (5 bases). The V gene lost 4 bases and the J gene lost 5 bases, with 21 bases spanning the gap. Germline V gene lookup returns CDR1 SGHRS and CDR2 YFSETQ. This CDR3 has 16 amino acids. CDR3 DNA: TGCGCCAGCAGCCTAGGTCCCGGGACCTTAACGACTGAAGCTTTCTTT. This codes for CASSLGPGTLTTEAFF.

The V gene is TRBV12-3 or TRBV12-4, the J gene TRBJ2-3; D may be TRBD1 or TRBD2 (5 bases each). The CDR3 is 15 amino acids. V gave up 4 bases and J gave up 2 bases, with 13 bases separating them. CDR3 in amino acids: CASSSPGTITDTQYF. The DNA for the CDR3 is TGTGCCAGCAGTTCGCCCGGGACCATCACAGATACGCAGTATTTT.